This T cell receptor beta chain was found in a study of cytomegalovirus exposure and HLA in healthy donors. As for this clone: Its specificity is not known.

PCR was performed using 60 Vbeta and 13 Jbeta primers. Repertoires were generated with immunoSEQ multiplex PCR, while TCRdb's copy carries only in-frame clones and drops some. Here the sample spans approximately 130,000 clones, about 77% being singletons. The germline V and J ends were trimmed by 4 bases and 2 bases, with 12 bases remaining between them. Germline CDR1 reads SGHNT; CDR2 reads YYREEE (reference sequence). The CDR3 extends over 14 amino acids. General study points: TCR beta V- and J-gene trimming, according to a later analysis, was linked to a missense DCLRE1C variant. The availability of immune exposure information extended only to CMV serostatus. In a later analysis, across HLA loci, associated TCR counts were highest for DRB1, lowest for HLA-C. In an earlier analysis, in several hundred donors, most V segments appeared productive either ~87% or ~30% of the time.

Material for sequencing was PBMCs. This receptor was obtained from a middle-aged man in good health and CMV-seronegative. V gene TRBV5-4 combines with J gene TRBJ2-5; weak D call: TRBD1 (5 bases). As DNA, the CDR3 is TGTGCCAGCAGCATAAGACAGCGACAAGAGACCCAGTACTTC. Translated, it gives CASSIRQRQETQYF.